This T cell receptor (beta chain) comes out of a study of blood T cell repertoires in COVID-19. Overall study context: Sites across the United States, Italy and Spain contributed samples from acute and convalescent COVID-19.

In the source study's methods: Reference gene primer amplification in the assay estimated nucleated cell counts. Repertoires were generated with immunoSEQ multiplex PCR, while TCRdb's copy carries only in-frame clones and drops some. For V, J and clone size, that table is used; D and trimming come from the DNA. The sample lists roughly 37,000 clones, roughly 78% occurring once. Specimen: peripheral blood. The receptor comes from a man aged 55 to 70 with acute or convalescent COVID-19.

CDR3 protein: CASSLITRGGYTF. Written as DNA, the CDR3 is TGTGCCAGCAGTTTAATTACCAGGGGAGGCTACACCTTC. The V call is TRBV28, the J call TRBJ1-2, with D tentatively TRBD1 (6 bases). CDR1 MDHEN and CDR2 SYDVKM come from the germline V gene. The CDR3 has 13 residues. With 2 bases removed from V and 8 bases from J, the gap between germline ends came to 12 bases.